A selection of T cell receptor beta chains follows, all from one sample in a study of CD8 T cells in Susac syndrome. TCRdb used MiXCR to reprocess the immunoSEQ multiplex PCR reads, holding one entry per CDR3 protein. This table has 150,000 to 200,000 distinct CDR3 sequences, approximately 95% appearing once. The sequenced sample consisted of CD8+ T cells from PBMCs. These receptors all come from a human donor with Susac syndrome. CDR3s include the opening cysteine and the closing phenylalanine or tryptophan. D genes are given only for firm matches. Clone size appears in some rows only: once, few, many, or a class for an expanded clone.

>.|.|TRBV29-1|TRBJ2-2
TGCAGCGTTGACTCGGGAGTTAACACCGGGGAGCTGTTTTTT
CSVDSGVNTGELFF
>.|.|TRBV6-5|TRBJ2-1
TGTGCCAGCAGTTACTCGCCGCTGAATGAGCAGTTCTTC
CASSYSPLNEQFF
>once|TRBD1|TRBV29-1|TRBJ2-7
TGCAGCGTTGAAGAAAGTAGGGGGCTCACCTACGAGCAGTACTTC
CSVEESRGLTYEQYF
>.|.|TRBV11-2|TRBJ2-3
TGTGCCAGCAGCTTAGAGCCCCAGCCCCCAGATACGCAGTATTTT
CASSLEPQPPDTQYF
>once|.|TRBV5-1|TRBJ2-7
TGCGCCAGCAGCCAGCATCCGGGAGATTCCTACGAGCAGTACTTC
CASSQHPGDSYEQYF
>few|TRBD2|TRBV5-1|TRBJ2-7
TGCGCCAGCAGCGTTAGCGGGAGAGAAACCGAGCAGTACTTC
CASSVSGRETEQYF
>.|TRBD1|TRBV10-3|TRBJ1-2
TGTGCCATCAGTGGTATGGCAGGGGGCGATTATGGCTACACCTTC
CAISGMAGGDYGYTF
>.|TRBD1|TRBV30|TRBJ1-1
TGTGCCTGGAGGGCACAGGGGGCCACTGAAGCTTTCTTT
CAWRAQGATEAFF
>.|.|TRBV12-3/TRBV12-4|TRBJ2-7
TGTGCCAGCAGTTTGACATACGGTACCTACGAGCAGTACTTC
CASSLTYGTYEQYF
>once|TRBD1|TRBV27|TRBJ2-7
TGTGCCAGCAAAGAGAGGGACAGGTACGAGCAGTACTTC
CASKERDRYEQYF
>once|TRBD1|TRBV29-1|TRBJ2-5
TGCAGCGGGCTACCGGGACAGAGTCAAGAGACCCAGTACTTC
CSGLPGQSQETQYF
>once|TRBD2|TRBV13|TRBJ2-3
TGTGCCAGCAGCCCCGGGGGGGTCGCGAACCAGGCAGATACGCAGTATTTT
CASSPGGVANQADTQYF
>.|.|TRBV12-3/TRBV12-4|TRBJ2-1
TGTGCCAGCAGCCATTCGGAGGGGTACAATGAGCAGTTCTTC
CASSHSEGYNEQFF
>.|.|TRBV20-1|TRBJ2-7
TGCAGTGCGGCGGGGACGGCTAGAAACTCCTACGAGCAGTACTTC
CSAAGTARNSYEQYF
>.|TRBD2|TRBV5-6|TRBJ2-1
TGTGCCAGCAGCGCGGGGATAGCGGGACGCAATGAGCAGTTCTTC
CASSAGIAGRNEQFF
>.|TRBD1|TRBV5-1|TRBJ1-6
TGCGCCAGCAGCGCTACAGGGGCCGATAATTCACCCCTCCACTTT
CASSATGADNSPLHF
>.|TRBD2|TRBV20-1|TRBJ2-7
TGCAGTGCTACTAGCGGGAGCTCCTACGAGCAGTACTTC
CSATSGSSYEQYF
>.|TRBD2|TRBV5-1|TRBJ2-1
TGCGCCAGCAGCCCCTTGAGCGGGGGGGGGAATGAGCAGTTCTTC
CASSPLSGGGNEQFF
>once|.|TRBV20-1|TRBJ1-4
TGCAGTGCTAGATCGCCCCTGCCCGGGGTGGATGAAAAACTGTTTTTT
CSARSPLPGVDEKLFF
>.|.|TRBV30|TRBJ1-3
TGTGCCTGGAGTCTGCGGGGTCCTGGAAACACCATATATTTT
CAWSLRGPGNTIYF
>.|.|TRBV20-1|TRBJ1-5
TGCAGTGCTTTTCGAGGGACGGGCAATCAGCCCCAGCATTTT
CSAFRGTGNQPQHF
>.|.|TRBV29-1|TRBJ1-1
TGCAGCGTTGAGATAGGGGGGCAGGCGACTGAAGCTTTCTTT
CSVEIGGQATEAFF
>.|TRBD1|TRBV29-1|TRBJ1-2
TGCAGCGTTGTGGCAGGGGGCGTGAGCGGCTACACCTTC
CSVVAGGVSGYTF
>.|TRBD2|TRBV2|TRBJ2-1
TGTGCCAGTAAGTGGGGACTAGCGGTTTACAATGAGCAGTTCTTC
CASKWGLAVYNEQFF
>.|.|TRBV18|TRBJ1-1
TGTGCCAGCTCACCACAGGGAACCACTGAAGCTTTCTTT
CASSPQGTTEAFF
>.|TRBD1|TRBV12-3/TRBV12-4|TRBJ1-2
TGTGCCAGCAGTTTAACTGGGACAGGTGAGGGCTACACCTTC
CASSLTGTGEGYTF
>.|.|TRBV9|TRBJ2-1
TGTGCCAGCAGCGTAGGGCATAGTTCTTACAATGAGCAGTTCTTC
CASSVGHSSYNEQFF
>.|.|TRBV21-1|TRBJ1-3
TGTGCCAGCAGCAGGGGGGTTTCTGGAAACACCATATATTTT
CASSRGVSGNTIYF
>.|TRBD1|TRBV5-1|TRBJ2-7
TGCGCCAGCAGCTTAGAAGGGGGCGTGGACGAGCAGTACTTC
CASSLEGGVDEQYF
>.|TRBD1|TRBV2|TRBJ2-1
TGTGCCAGCCAGACAGGGCTAGGCTACAATGAGCAGTTCTTC
CASQTGLGYNEQFF
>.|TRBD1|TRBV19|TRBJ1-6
TGTGCCAGTAGTACTTCGACAGGGGATATTGGTTCACCCCTCCACTTT
CASSTSTGDIGSPLHF
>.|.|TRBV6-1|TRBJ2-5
TGTGCCAGCACCCTCTGGGGCTCAGAGACCCAGTACTTC
CASTLWGSETQYF
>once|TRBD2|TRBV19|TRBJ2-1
TGTGCCAGTAGTACAACTAGCGGGAGGTACAATGAGCAGTTCTTC
CASSTTSGRYNEQFF
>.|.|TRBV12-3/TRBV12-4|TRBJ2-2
TGTGCCAGCAGGGTGACTAGTGCCGGGGAGCTGTTTTTT
CASRVTSAGELFF
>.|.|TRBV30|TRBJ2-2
TGTGCCTGGAGTGGACCAAGCACCGGGGAGCTGTTTTTT
CAWSGPSTGELFF
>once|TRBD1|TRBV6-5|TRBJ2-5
TGTGCCAGCAGTCACCGGGACAGCGAAGAGACCCAGTACTTC
CASSHRDSEETQYF
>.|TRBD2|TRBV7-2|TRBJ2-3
TGTGCCAGCAGCCCTCCCCGTGTTAGCGGGAGGGCCGAAGGAGATACGCAGTATTTT
CASSPPRVSGRAEGDTQYF
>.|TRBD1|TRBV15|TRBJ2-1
TGTGCCACCAGCAGAGAGAATGGACAGGGGGCCTACAATGAGCAGTTCTTC
CATSRENGQGAYNEQFF
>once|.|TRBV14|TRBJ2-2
TGTGCCAGCAGCCACATGTCCTACAGGGCCGGGAACACCGGGGAGCTGTTTTTT
CASSHMSYRAGNTGELFF
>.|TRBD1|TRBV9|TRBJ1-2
TGTGCCAGCAGCGTTTCCCAGCGGGGACAGGGGACTGCCCCTAACTATGGCTACACCTTC
CASSVSQRGQGTAPNYGYTF
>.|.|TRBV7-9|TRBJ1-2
TGTGCCAGCAGCTTATTGGGTGTCGGAGGCTATGGCTACACCTTC
CASSLLGVGGYGYTF
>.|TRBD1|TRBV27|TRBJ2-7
TGTGCCAGCAGCTCCTTCAGGGGGCCCTACGAGCAGTACTTC
CASSSFRGPYEQYF
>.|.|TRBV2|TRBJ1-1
TGTGCCAGCATCCCCAGGGCTAGCGGCACTGAAGCTTTCTTT
CASIPRASGTEAFF
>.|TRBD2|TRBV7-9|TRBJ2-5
TGTGCCAGCAGCTCTCCGGGACTAGCGGGAGGCCCCCGAGAGACCCAGTACTTC
CASSSPGLAGGPRETQYF
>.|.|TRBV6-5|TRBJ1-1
TGTGCCAGCAGTACCCCTGGTGGGGGGAACACTGAAGCTTTCTTT
CASSTPGGGNTEAFF
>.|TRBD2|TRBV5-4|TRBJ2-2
TGTGCCAGCCTCCGAATGGGGGGGGGCACCGGGGAGCTGTTTTTT
CASLRMGGGTGELFF
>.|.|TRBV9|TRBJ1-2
TGTGCCAGCAGCGTAGCCGGGGTTGGCTACACCTTC
CASSVAGVGYTF
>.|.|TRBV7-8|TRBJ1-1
TGTGCCAGCAGCCCATATTCACAGAACACTGAAGCTTTCTTT
CASSPYSQNTEAFF
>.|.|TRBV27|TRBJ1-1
TGTGCCACCCGCTTCGGACTCGGGACTGAAGCTTTCTTT
CATRFGLGTEAFF
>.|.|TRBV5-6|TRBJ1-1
TGTGCCAGCAGCGAGAGACAGGTCACTGAAGCTTTCTTT
CASSERQVTEAFF
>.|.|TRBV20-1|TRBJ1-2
TGCAGTGCTAGAGACGAGAACTATGGCTACACCTTC
CSARDENYGYTF
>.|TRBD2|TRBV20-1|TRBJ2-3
TGCAGTGTTTTCAGCGGGAGATCTAGCACAGATACGCAGTATTTT
CSVFSGRSSTDTQYF
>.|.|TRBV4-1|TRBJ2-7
TGCGCCAGCAGCCAAGATTCACGTACGACCTACGAGCAGTACTTC
CASSQDSRTTYEQYF
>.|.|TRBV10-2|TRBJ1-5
TGCGCCAGCAGTGAGGGGGAGCAGCCCCAGCATTTT
CASSEGEQPQHF
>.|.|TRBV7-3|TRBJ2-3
TGTGCCAGCAGCTTACGGGGCGGAATCACAGATACGCAGTATTTT
CASSLRGGITDTQYF